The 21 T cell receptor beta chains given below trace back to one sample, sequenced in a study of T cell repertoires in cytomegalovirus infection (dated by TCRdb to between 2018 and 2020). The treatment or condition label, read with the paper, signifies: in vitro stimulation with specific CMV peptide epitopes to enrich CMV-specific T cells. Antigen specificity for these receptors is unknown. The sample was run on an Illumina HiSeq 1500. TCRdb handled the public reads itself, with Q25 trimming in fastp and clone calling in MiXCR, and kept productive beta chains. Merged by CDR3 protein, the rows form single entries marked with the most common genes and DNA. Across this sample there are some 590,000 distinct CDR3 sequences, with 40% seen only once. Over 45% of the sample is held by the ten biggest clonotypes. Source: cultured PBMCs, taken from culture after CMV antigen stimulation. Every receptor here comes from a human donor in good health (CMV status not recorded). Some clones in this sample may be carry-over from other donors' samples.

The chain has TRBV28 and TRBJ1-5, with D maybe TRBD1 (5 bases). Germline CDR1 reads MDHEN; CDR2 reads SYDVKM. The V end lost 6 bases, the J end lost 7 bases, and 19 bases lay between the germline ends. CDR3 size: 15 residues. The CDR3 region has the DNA TGTGCCAGCAGACCGCCGGGGGGAAGTGTACAGCCCCAGCATTTT. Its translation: CASRPPGGSVQPQHF.

The CDR3 DNA follows: TGTGCCAGCAGGGCCGGGACAGGGGGCACTTACGAGCAGTACTTC. Protein product: CASRAGTGGTYEQYF. The chain couples TRBV5-4 to TRBJ2-7; 12 bases map to TRBD1. V lost 5 bases, J lost 4 bases, and 7 bases stayed unmatched. The CDR3 has 15 amino acids. Per germline, CDR1 SGHNT and CDR2 YYREEE (reference sequence).

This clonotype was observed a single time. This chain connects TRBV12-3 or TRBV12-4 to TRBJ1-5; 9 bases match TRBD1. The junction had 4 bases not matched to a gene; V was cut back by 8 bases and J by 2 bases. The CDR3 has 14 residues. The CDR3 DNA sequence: TGTGCCAGCCCTGGGGACAGGGGCAATCAGCCCCAGCATTTT. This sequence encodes CASPGDRGNQPQHF.

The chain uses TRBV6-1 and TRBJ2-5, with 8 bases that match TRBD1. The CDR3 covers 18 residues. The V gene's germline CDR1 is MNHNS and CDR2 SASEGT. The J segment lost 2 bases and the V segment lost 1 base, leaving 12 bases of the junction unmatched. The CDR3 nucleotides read TGTGCCAGCAGTGAAGTAACTAGCAGGGGGCCAAAACAAGAGACCCAGTACTTC. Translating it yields CASSEVTSRGPKQETQYF.

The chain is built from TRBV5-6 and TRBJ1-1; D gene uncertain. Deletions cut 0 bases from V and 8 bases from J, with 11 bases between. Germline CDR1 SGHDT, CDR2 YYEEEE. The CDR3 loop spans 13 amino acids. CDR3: CASSLGVRSEAFF. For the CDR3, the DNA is TGTGCCAGCAGCTTGGGGGTACGGTCAGAAGCTTTCTTT.

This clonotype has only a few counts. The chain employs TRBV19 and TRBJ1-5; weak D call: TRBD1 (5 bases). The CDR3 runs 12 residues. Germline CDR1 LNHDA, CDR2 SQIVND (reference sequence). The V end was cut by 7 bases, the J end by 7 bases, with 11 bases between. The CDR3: CASKGGGQPQHF. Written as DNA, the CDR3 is TGTGCCAGTAAGGGCGGGGGACAGCCCCAGCATTTT.

CDR3 loop: CASTKDRSNEQYF. In nucleotides, the CDR3 is TGTGCCAGCACAAAAGACAGGTCCAACGAGCAGTACTTC. This rearrangement joins TRBV5-4 to TRBJ2-7; TRBD1 might be the D (6 bases). Per germline, CDR1 SGHNT and CDR2 YYREEE (reference sequence). The CDR3 has 13 residues. The ends were cut back, 6 bases at V and 5 bases at J, with 15 bases in the middle.

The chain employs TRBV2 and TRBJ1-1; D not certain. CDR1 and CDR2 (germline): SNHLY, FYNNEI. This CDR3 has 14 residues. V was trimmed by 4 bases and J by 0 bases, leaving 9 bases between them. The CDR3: CASSGFTMNTEAFF. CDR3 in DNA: TGTGCCAGCAGTGGTTTTACGATGAACACTGAAGCTTTCTTT.

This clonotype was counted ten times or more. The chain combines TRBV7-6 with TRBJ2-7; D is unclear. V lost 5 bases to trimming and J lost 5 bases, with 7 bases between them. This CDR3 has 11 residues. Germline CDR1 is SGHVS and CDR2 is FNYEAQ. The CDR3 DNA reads TGTGCCAGCAGCCCCCGCAACGAGCAGTACTTC. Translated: CASSPRNEQYF.

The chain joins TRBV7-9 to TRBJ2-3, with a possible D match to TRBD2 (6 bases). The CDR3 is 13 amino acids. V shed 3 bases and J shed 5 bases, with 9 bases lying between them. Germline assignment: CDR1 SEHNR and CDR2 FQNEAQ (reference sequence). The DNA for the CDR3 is TGTGCCAGCAGCTTGACGGGAGTAGATACGCAGTATTTT. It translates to CASSLTGVDTQYF.

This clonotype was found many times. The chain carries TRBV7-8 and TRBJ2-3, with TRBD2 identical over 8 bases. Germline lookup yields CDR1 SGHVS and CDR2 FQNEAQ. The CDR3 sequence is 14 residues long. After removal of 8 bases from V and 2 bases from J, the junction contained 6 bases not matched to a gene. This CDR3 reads CASLTSGYTDTQYF. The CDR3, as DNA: TGTGCCAGCCTAACTAGCGGATACACAGATACGCAGTATTTT. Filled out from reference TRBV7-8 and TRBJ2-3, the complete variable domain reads GAGVSQSPRYKVAKRGQDVALRCDPISGHVSLFWYQQALGQGPEFLTYFQNEAQLDKSGLPSDRFFAERPEGSVSTLKIQRTQQEDSAVYLCASLTSGYTDTQYFGPGTRLTVL.

The chain's CDR3 is CASSQRYRGRIYF. CDR3 in DNA: TGTGCCAGCAGCCAAAGATACAGGGGCCGCATATATTTT. V and J are TRBV14 and TRBJ1-3; the match to TRBD1 covers 7 bases. The CDR3 spans 13 residues. Unmatched junction bases numbered 7, after V lost 2 bases and J lost 12 bases. The germline V gene encodes CDR1 SGHDN and CDR2 FVKESK.

CDR3 loop: CASSFIGMIQETQYF. CDR3 nucleotides: TGTGCCAGCAGTTTTATAGGGATGATACAAGAGACCCAGTACTTC. The chain recombines TRBV27 with TRBJ2-5; no clear D. This CDR3 spans 15 amino acids. Germline V gives CDR1 MNHEY, CDR2 SMNVEV (reference sequence). The V gene lost 3 bases and the J gene lost 2 bases, with 13 bases spanning the gap.

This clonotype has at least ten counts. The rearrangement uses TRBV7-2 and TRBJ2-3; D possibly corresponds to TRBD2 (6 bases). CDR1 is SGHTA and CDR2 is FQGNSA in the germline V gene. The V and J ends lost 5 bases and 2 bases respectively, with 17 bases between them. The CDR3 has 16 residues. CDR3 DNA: TGTGCCAGCAGCACCCCGACTTCGGGGGACACAGATACGCAGTATTTT. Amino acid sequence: CASSTPTSGDTDTQYF.

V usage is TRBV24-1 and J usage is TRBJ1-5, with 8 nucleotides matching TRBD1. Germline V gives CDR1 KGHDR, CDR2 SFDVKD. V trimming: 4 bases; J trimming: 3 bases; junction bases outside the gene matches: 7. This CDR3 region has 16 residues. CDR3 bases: TGTGCCACCAGTGAATCAGGGGGCCGGAACAATCAGCCCCAGCATTTT. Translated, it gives CATSESGGRNNQPQHF.

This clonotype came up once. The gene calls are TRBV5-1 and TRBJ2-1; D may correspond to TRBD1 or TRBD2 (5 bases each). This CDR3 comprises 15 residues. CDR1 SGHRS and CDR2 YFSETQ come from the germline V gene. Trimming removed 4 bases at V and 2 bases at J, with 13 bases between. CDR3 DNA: TGCGCCAGCAGCAGGGGACGGTACACCTACAATGAGCAGTTCTTC. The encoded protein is CASSRGRYTYNEQFF.

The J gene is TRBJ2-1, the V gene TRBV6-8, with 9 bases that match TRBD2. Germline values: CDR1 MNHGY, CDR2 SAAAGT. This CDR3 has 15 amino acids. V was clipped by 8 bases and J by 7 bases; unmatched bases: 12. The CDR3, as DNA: TGTGCCAGCCGATTAAATGGGCTAGCGGGGAATGAGCAGTTCTTC. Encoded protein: CASRLNGLAGNEQFF.

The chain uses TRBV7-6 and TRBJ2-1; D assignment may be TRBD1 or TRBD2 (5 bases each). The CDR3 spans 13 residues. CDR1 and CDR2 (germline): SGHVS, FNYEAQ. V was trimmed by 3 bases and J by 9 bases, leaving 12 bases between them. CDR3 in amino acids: CASSLERGAEQFF. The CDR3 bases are TGTGCCAGCAGCTTGGAACGAGGGGCTGAGCAGTTCTTC.

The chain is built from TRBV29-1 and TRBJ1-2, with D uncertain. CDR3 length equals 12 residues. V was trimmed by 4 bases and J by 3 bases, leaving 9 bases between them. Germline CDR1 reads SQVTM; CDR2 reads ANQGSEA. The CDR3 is CSVVSWDYGYTF. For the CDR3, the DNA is TGCAGCGTTGTATCTTGGGACTATGGCTACACCTTC. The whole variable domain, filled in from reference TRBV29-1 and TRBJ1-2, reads SAVISQKPSRDICQRGTSLTIQCQVDSQVTMMFWYRQQPGQSLTLIATANQGSEATYESGFVIDKFPISRPNLTFSTLTVSNMSPEDSSIYLCSVVSWDYGYTFGSGTRLTVV.

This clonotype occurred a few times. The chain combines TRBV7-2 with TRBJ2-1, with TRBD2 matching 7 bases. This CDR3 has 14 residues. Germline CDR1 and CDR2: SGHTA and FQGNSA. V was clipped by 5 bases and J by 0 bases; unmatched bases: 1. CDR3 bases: TGTGCCAGCAGCCGACTAGCCTCCTACAATGAGCAGTTCTTC. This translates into CASSRLASYNEQFF.

The chain's CDR3 is CASSLVGHSMNTEAFF. CDR3 in DNA: TGTGCCAGCAGCTTGGTCGGACACAGTATGAACACTGAAGCTTTCTTT. V usage is TRBV5-4 and J usage is TRBJ1-1; a weak D match, TRBD1 (5 bases). Germline-derived CDR1 and CDR2 are SGHNT and YYREEE (reference sequence). Deletions cut 0 bases from V and 0 bases from J, with 12 bases between. The CDR3 runs 16 residues.